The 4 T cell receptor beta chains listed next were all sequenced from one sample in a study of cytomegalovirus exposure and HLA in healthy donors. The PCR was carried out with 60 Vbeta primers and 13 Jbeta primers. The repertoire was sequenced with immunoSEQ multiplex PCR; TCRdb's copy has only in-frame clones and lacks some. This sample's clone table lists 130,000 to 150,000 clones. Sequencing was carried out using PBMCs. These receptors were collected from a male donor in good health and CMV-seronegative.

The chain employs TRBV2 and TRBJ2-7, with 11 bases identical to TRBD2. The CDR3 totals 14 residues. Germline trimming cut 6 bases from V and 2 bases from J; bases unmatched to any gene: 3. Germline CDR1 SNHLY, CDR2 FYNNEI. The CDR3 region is CASSRLAGTYEQYF. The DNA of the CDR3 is TGTGCCAGCAGCAGACTAGCGGGAACCTACGAGCAGTACTTC.

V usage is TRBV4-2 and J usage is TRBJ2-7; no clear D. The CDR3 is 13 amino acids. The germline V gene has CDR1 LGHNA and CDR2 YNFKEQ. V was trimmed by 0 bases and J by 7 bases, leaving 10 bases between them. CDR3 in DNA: TGTGCCAGCAGCCAAGAGCTCCAGTATGAGCAGTACTTC. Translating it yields CASSQELQYEQYF.

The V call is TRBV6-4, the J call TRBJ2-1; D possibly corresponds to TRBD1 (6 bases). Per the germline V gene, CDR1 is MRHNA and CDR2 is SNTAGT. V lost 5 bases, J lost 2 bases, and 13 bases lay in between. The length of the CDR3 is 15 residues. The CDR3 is CASSNRASPYNEQFF. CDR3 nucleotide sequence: TGTGCCAGCAGTAACAGGGCGTCACCCTACAATGAGCAGTTCTTC.

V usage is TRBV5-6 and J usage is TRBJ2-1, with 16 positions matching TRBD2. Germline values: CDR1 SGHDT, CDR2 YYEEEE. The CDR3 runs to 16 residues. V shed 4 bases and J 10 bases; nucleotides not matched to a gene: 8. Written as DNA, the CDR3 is TGTGCCAGCAGCCTGGGGACTAGCGGGAGGGCCGGGGAGCAGTTCTTC. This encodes CASSLGTSGRAGEQFF.